The T cell receptor (beta chain) described here comes from a study of cytomegalovirus exposure and HLA in healthy donors. As for the study in general: The Caucasian-associated ancestry cluster contained approximately 81% of the approximately 410 genotyped donors. Study-wide findings and caveats: With DRB1 most and HLA-C fewest, TCR association rates differed between HLA loci in a later analysis.

PCR was performed using 60 Vbeta and 13 Jbeta primers. TCRdb's copy holds only in-frame clones and misses some; the assay was immunoSEQ multiplex PCR. The repertoire holds 130,000 to 150,000 clones, with roughly four fifths as singletons. Comments on this clone: Its antigen is unknown.

In germline, CDR1 is MNHEY, CDR2 SVGAGI. V was clipped by 0 bases and J by 5 bases, with 13 bases between them. CDR3 length: 15 residues. The genes are TRBV6-5 and TRBJ2-5, with a possible D match to TRBD2 (6 bases). This TCR came from a woman between 50 and 59 years old in good health and CMV-seropositive. The sequenced sample consisted of PBMCs. In DNA, the CDR3 is TGTGCCAGCAGTTACTCCGGACGGGAGTATGAGACCCAGTACTTC. It is translated as CASSYSGREYETQYF.